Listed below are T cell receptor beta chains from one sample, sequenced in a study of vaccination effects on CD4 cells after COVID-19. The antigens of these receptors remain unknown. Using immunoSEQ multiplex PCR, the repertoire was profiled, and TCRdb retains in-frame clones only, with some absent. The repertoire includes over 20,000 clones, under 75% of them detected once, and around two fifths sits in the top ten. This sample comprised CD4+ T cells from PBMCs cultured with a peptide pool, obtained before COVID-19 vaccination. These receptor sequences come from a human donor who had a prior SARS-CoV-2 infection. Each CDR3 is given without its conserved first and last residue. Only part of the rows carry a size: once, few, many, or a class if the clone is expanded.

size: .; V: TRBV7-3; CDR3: ASSPGGSYGYT
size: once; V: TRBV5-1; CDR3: ASSPGQGRDTQY
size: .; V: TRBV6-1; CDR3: ASSERGSRFYEQY
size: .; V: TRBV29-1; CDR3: SVAGINYGYT
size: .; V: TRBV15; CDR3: ATRAGGQETQY
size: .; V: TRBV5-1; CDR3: ASGHETASTDTQY
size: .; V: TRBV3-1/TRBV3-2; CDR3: ASSQGGAGNSPLH
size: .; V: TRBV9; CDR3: ASSVGPGNRNSPLH
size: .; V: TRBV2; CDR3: ASSEIYEQY
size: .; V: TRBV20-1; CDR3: SASGRGAYEQY
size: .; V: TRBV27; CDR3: ASSGDSSNSPLH
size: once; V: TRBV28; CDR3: ASSSMGGRGLGNTIY
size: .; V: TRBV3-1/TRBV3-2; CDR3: ASSPPGTGELF
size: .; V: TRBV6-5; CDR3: ATLAGELTDTQY
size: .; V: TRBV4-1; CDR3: ASSHPTQGYT
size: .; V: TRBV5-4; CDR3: ASSPAGTNTGELF
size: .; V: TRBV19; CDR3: ASSTGISEDTQY
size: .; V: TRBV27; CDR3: ASSFNRDANYGYT
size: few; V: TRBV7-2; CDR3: ASSPGWASNEQF
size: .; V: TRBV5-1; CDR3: ASSARTDVETQY
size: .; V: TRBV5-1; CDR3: ASQGSDTGELF
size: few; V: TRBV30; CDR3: AWGRVLYGYT
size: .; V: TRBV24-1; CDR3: ATSGRTGAGNTGELF
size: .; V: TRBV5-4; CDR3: ASSWGTSGNYNEQF
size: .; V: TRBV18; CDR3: ASSLLPGNYGYT
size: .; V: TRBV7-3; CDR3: ASSPSGGSPLH
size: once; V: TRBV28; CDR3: ASKSPLYQPQH
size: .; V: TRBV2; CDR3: ASQSGGYQPQH
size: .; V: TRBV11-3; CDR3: ASSPWDSDYEQY
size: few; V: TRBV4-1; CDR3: ASSRIVGPGNNEQF
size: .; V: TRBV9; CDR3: ASSVGGTVAGANVLT
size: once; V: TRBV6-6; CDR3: ASRLNTGSYEQY
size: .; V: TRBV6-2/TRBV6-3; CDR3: ASSWGQPNQPQH
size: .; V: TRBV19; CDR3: ASSGGIGPHLGNEQF
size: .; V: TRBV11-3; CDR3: ASSSREYSEQY
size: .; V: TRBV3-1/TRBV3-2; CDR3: ASSHIGVPGANVLT
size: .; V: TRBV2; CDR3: ASRPISGSPGELF
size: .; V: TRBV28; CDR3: ASSFPGWNTGELF
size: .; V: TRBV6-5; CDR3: ASSPPGTDTQY
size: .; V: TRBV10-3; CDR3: ATRGVYEQY
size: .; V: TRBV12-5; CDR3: ASGLWSTIY
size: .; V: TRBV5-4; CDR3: ASSLDPGGVYEQY
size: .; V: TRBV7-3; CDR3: ASSPGLPPYNEQF